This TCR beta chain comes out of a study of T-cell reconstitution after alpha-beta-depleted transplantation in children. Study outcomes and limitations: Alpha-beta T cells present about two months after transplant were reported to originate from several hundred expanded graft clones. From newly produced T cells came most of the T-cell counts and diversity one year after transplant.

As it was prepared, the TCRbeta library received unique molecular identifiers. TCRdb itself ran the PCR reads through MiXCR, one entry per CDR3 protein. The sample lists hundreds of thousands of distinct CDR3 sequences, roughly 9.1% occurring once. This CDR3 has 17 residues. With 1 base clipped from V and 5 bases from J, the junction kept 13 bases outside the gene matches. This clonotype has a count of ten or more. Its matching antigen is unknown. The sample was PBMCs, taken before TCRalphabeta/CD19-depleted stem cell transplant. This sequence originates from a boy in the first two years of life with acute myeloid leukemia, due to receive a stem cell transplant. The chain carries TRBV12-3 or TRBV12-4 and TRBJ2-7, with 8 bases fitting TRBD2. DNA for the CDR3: TGTGCCAGCAGTTTAGGTCCCCCGGGAGGGCCGGCCCACGAGCAGTACTTC. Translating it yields CASSLGPPGGPAHEQYF.